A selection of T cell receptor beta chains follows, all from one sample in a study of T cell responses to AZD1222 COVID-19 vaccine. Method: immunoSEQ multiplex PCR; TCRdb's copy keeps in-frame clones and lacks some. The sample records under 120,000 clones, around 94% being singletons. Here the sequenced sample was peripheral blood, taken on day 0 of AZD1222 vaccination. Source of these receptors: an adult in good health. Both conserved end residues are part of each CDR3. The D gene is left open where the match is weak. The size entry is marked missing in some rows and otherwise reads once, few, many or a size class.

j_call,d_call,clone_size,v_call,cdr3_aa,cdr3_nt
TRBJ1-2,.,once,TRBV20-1,CSASTGGGGYGYTF,TGCAGTGCTAGTACCGGAGGGGGTGGCTATGGCTACACCTTC
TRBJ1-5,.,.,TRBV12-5,CASGRDQGWQPQHF,TGTGCTAGTGGTCGGGATCAGGGTTGGCAGCCCCAGCATTTT
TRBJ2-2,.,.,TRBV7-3,CASSLLRNTGELFF,TGTGCCAGCAGCCTCTTAAGAAACACCGGGGAGCTGTTTTTT
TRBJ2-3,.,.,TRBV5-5,CASSSSGLYSSTDTQYF,TGTGCCAGCAGCTCTTCTGGGTTGTACTCTAGCACAGATACGCAGTATTTT
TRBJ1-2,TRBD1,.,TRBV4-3,CASSHSGTGGYGYTF,TGCGCCAGCAGCCACTCCGGGACAGGGGGCTACGGCTACACCTTC
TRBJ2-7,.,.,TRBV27,CASSLSQGGNEQYF,TGTGCCAGCAGTTTGTCTCAGGGGGGGAACGAGCAGTACTTC
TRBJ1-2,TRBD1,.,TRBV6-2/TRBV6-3,CASSDRATSYGYTF,TGTGCCAGCAGTGACAGGGCTACGAGCTATGGCTACACCTTC
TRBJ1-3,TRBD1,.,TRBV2,CASSRSGQYSGNTIYF,TGTGCCAGCAGCAGATCGGGACAGTACTCTGGAAACACCATATATTTT
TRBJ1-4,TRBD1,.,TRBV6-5,CASRPGQEKLFF,TGTGCCAGCAGACCGGGACAGGAAAAACTGTTTTTT
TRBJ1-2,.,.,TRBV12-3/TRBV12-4,CASSLGGEGYTF,TGTGCCAGCAGCCTAGGGGGAGAGGGCTACACCTTC
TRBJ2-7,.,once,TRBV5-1,CASSLHSSTSNEQYF,TGCGCCAGCAGCTTGCACTCAAGTACTAGTAACGAGCAGTACTTC
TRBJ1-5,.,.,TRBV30,CAWKGTGNQPQHF,TGTGCCTGGAAAGGGACCGGCAATCAGCCCCAGCATTTT
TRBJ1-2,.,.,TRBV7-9,CASSLVSTAGYGYTF,TGTGCCAGCAGCTTAGTATCGACGGCCGGCTATGGCTACACCTTC
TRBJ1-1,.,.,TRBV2,CASSLAQGGTEAFF,TGTGCCAGCAGTTTGGCCCAGGGTGGTACTGAAGCTTTCTTT
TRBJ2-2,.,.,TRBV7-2,CASSLWYGELFF,TGTGCCAGCAGCTTGTGGTACGGGGAGCTGTTTTTT
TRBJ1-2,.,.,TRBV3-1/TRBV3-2,CASSQVGGPAGYTF,TGTGCCAGCAGCCAAGTCGGAGGGCCCGCTGGCTACACCTTC
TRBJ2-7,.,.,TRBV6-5,CASSLFPDRSYEQYF,TGTGCCAGCAGCCTTTTCCCGGACCGCTCCTACGAGCAGTACTTC
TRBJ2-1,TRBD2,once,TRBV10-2,CASSEPDRLAGGDEQFF,TGCGCCAGCAGTGAGCCCGACAGACTAGCGGGAGGCGATGAGCAGTTCTTC
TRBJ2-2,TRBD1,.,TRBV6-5,CASSYARGPGELFF,TGTGCCAGCAGTTACGCCAGGGGGCCCGGGGAGCTGTTTTTT
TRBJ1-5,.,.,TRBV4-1,CASSLRGLSNQPQHF,TGCGCCAGCAGCCTCAGGGGCCTCAGCAATCAGCCCCAGCATTTT
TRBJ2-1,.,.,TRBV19,CASRPRQRLYNEQFF,TGTGCCAGTAGACCCCGGCAGAGGTTATACAATGAGCAGTTCTTC
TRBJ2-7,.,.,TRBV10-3,CAISESNYEQYF,TGTGCCATCAGTGAGTCGAACTACGAGCAGTACTTC
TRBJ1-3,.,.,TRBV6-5,CASSYGKSGNTIYF,TGTGCCAGCAGTTATGGCAAATCTGGAAACACCATATATTTT
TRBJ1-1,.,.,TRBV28,CASSWGTGNMAFF,TGTGCCAGCAGTTGGGGAACAGGGAATATGGCTTTCTTT
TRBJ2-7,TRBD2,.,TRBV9,CASSANPFSGRMSEQYF,TGTGCCAGCAGCGCAAATCCTTTTAGCGGGAGGATGTCTGAGCAGTACTTC
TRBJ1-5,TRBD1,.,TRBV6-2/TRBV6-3,CASSPRQGTQPQHF,TGTGCCAGCAGCCCCCGACAGGGGACTCAGCCCCAGCATTTT
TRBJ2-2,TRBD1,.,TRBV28,CASRDRKNTGELFF,TGTGCCAGCAGGGACAGGAAGAACACCGGGGAGCTGTTTTTT
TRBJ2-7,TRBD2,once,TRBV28,CASSTAGLSGSSHEQYF,TGTGCCAGCAGTACGGCGGGGTTGAGCGGGAGTAGCCACGAGCAGTACTTC
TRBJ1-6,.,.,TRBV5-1,CASSPQGPGNSPLHF,TGCGCCAGCAGCCCACAGGGTCCTGGGAATTCACCCCTCCACTTT
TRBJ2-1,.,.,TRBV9,CASSPRPGSYNEQFF,TGTGCCAGCAGCCCCCGACCCGGCTCCTACAATGAGCAGTTCTTC
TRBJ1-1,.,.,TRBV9,CASGGLNTEAFF,TGTGCCAGCGGCGGGCTGAACACTGAAGCTTTCTTT
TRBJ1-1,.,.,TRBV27,CASSLWGNTEAFF,TGTGCCAGCAGTTTGTGGGGGAACACTGAAGCTTTCTTT
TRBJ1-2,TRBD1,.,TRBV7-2,CASSLAAGGNYGYTF,TGTGCCAGCAGCTTAGCGGCAGGGGGGAACTATGGCTACACCTTC
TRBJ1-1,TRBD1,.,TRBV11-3,CASSLVGQGTKSEAFF,TGTGCCAGCAGCTTAGTGGGACAGGGCACTAAGTCTGAAGCTTTCTTT
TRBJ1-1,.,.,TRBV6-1,CASSEAGGYTEAFF,TGTGCCAGCAGTGAAGCGGGGGGGTACACTGAAGCTTTCTTT
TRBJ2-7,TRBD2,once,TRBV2,CASRAGGVYEQYF,TGTGCCAGCAGGGCCGGGGGGGTCTACGAGCAGTACTTC
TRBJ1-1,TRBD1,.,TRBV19,CASSIGQGATEAFF,TGTGCCAGTAGTATTGGCCAGGGGGCAACTGAAGCTTTCTTT
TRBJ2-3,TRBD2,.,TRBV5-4,CASSLDPAGRTTDTQYF,TGTGCCAGCAGCTTGGACCCAGCGGGGCGCACAACAGATACGCAGTATTTT
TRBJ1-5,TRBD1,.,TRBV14,CASTPLGTGVLRQPQHF,TGTGCCAGCACCCCGTTGGGGACAGGGGTTCTTCGGCAGCCCCAGCATTTT
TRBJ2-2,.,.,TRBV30,CAWSVPNRPAGELFF,TGTGCCTGGAGTGTACCCAACAGACCGGCCGGGGAGCTGTTTTTT
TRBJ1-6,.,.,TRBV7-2,CASRPGTENSPLHF,TGTGCCAGCAGACCAGGGACGGAAAATTCACCCCTCCACTTT
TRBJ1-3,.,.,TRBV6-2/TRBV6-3,CASSTRASGNTIYF,TGTGCCAGCAGTACCCGCGCCTCTGGAAACACCATATATTTT
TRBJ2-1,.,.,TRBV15,CATSRVRRSSYNEQFF,TGTGCCACCAGCAGAGTGCGCAGGAGCTCCTACAATGAGCAGTTCTTC
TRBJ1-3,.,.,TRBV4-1,CASSHKVGSGNTIYF,TGCGCCAGCAGCCATAAGGTTGGTTCTGGAAACACCATATATTTT
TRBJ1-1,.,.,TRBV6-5,CASSYVRLGPTEAFF,TGTGCCAGCAGTTACGTTCGTCTGGGTCCCACTGAAGCTTTCTTT
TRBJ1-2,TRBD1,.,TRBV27,CASSFVGRGRLGGYTF,TGTGCCAGCAGTTTTGTGGGGAGGGGGCGTCTTGGAGGCTACACCTTC
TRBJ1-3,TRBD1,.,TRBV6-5,CASARRGAGNTIYF,TGTGCCAGCGCTCGCAGGGGGGCCGGAAACACCATATATTTT
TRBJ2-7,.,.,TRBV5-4,CASSRALWGNYREQYF,TGTGCCAGCTCCCGAGCACTCTGGGGCAACTACCGGGAGCAGTACTTC
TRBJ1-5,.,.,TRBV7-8,CASSLGGSEKPQHF,TGTGCCAGCAGCTTAGGGGGCAGCGAAAAGCCCCAGCATTTT